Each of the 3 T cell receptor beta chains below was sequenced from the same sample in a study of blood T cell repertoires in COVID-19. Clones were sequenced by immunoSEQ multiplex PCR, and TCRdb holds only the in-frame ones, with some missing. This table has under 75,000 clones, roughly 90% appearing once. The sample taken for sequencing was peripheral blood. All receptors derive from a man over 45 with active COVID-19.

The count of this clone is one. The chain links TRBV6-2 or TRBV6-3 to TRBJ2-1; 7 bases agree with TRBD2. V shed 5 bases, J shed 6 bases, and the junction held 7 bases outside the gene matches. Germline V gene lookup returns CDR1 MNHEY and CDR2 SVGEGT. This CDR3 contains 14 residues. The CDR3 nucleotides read TGTGCCAGCAGTGAGAGACTAGCTCTCAATGAGCAGTTCTTC. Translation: CASSERLALNEQFF.

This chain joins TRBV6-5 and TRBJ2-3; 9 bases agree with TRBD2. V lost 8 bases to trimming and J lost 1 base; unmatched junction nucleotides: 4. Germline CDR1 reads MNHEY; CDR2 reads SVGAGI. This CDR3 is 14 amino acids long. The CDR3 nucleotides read TGTGCCAGCTCATCTAGCGGGGGCACAGATACGCAGTATTTT. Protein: CASSSSGGTDTQYF.

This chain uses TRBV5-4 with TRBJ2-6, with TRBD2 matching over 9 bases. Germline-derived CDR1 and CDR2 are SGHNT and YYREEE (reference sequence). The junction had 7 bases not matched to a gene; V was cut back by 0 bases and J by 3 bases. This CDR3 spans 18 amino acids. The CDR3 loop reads CASSLGGRGLGGANVLTF. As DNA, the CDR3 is TGTGCCAGCAGCTTGGGCGGGAGGGGTTTAGGTGGGGCCAACGTCCTGACTTTC. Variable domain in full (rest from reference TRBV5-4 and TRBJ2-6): ETGVTQSPTHLIKTRGQQVTLRCSSQSGHNTVSWYQQALGQGPQFIFQYYREEENGRGNFPPRFSGLQFPNYSSELNVNALELDDSALYLCASSLGGRGLGGANVLTFGAGSRLTVL.